Below, 14 T cell receptor beta chains from the same sample are listed, as sequenced in a study of cytomegalovirus exposure and HLA in healthy donors. Primers included in the PCR were 60 Vbeta and 13 Jbeta primers. Data came from immunoSEQ multiplex PCR; TCRdb stores just in-frame clones and leaves some out. The sample gives around 210,000 clones, around four fifths of which show up once; about 0.5% is in the top ten. The sequenced sample was PBMCs. These receptors were taken from a boy between 5 and 17 years old in good health and CMV-seronegative.

The V gene is TRBV21-1, the J gene TRBJ2-7; no DNA check was done on the table's D call, TRBD1. TRBV21-1 is labeled a pseudogene. The length of the CDR3 is 14 residues. DNA for the CDR3: TGTGCCAGCAGCAAAGGGACAGACCTGTACGAGCAGTACTTC. Its translation is CASSKGTDLYEQYF.

This clone has only a few counts. The gene calls are TRBV11-2 and TRBJ1-1, with a tentative D call TRBD1 (5 bases). The length of the CDR3 is 13 residues. V lost 1 base to trimming and J lost 5 bases, with 8 bases between them. CDR1 is SGHAT and CDR2 is FQNNGV in the germline V gene. In DNA, the CDR3 is TGTGCCAGCAGCTTAGGGCAGGGAACTGAAGCTTTCTTT. Translated: CASSLGQGTEAFF.

The rearrangement links TRBV4-1 to TRBJ1-3; D call uncertain. The CDR3 loop spans 16 amino acids. V was cut by 3 bases and J by 0 bases, with 12 bases left in between. Germline assignment: CDR1 MGHRA and CDR2 YSYEKL. The CDR3 loop is CASSQATASSGNTIYF. The CDR3 DNA reads as TGCGCCAGCAGCCAGGCGACTGCGAGCTCTGGAAACACCATATATTTT.

The chain recombines TRBV2 with TRBJ2-5, with D possibly matching TRBD1 (5 bases). This CDR3 spans 13 amino acids. V was pared by 6 bases and J by 1 base, with 9 bases between. The germline V gene encodes CDR1 SNHLY and CDR2 FYNNEI. CDR3 in amino acids: CASSYRSQETQYF. Written as DNA, the CDR3 is TGTGCCAGCAGCTACAGGTCCCAAGAGACCCAGTACTTC.

As DNA, the CDR3 is TGTGCCAGCTCCCGAGGGGGAGAAAACACTGAAGCTTTCTTT. This codes for CASSRGGENTEAFF. The rearrangement uses TRBV18 and TRBJ1-1, with D tentatively TRBD1 (6 bases). This CDR3 is 14 amino acids long. CDR1 is KGHSH and CDR2 is LQKENI in the germline V gene. V was trimmed by 6 bases and J by 2 bases, leaving 13 bases between them.

The genes are TRBV30 and TRBJ1-1; weak D call: TRBD1 (6 bases). CDR3 length equals 12 residues. The germline V gene has CDR1 GTSNPN and CDR2 SVGIG (reference sequence). With 5 bases removed from V and 7 bases from J, the gap between germline ends came to 14 bases. The DNA for the CDR3 is TGTGCCTGGTGTAAAACAGGGAGTGAAGCTTTCTTT. It codes for CAWCKTGSEAFF.

V and J are TRBV6-4 and TRBJ1-6; D is undetermined. Germline V gives CDR1 MRHNA, CDR2 SNTAGT. Between the trimmed V and J ends, which lost 7 bases and 9 bases, there was a span of 16 bases. The CDR3 covers 14 residues. The CDR3 is CASKDTRRGSPLHF. The DNA for the CDR3 is TGTGCCAGCAAGGATACCAGGCGTGGTTCACCCCTCCACTTT.

V is TRBV4-1 and J is TRBJ2-5, with 9 bases matching TRBD2. This CDR3 spans 17 amino acids. CDR1 is MGHRA, CDR2 YSYEKL, per germline. The junction had 11 bases not matched to a gene; V was cut back by 4 bases and J by 2 bases. The CDR3 DNA reads as TGCGCCAGCAGCCCCGAGGGCGGGAGGGTAGGACAAGAGACCCAGTACTTC. Amino acids: CASSPEGGRVGQETQYF.

Of note for this clone: Its ends do not fully match the called genes, so a read error is possible. V and J are TRBV30 and TRBJ1-2; tentative D call: TRBD1 (5 bases). The CDR3 length is 15 residues. Germline CDR1 and CDR2: GTSNPN and SVGIG (reference sequence). The CDR3 here is CAWGVMSGGLFGYTF. For the CDR3, the DNA is TGTGCCTGGGGTGTGATGAGCGGGGGATTGTTTGGCTACACCTTC.

V and J are TRBV6-5 and TRBJ2-7; possible D gene TRBD1, 5 bases. CDR3 length: 13 amino acids. Germline V gene data show CDR1 as MNHEY and CDR2 as SVGAGI. The germline V and J ends were trimmed by 8 bases and 0 bases, with 11 bases remaining between them. CDR3 in amino acids: CASGDSSSYEQYF. Here the CDR3 DNA reads TGTGCCAGCGGAGACAGCAGCTCCTACGAGCAGTACTTC.

In this sample, this clone turned up a few times. The genes are TRBV30 and TRBJ2-5; 8 nucleotides line up with TRBD1. CDR3 size: 12 residues. The junction had 4 bases not matched to a gene; V was cut back by 5 bases and J by 5 bases. The germline gives CDR1 GTSNPN, CDR2 SVGIG (reference sequence). The CDR3 protein is CAWGQGEETQYF. CDR3 nucleotide sequence: TGTGCCTGGGGACAGGGAGAGGAGACCCAGTACTTC.

The chain has TRBV29-1 and TRBJ1-2, with D perhaps TRBD1 (5 bases). V was cut by 5 bases and J by 7 bases, with 11 bases left in between. Germline V CDR1 and CDR2: SQVTM, ANQGSEA. The CDR3 sequence is 11 residues long. CDR3 DNA: TGCAGCGTTCAAGGGGCAGGTGGCTACACCTTC. Protein product: CSVQGAGGYTF.

The V and J genes are TRBV30 and TRBJ2-2, with 11 bases lining up with TRBD2. CDR3 length: 17 amino acids. Germline V lookup: CDR1 GTSNPN, CDR2 SVGIG (reference sequence). V shed 3 bases, J shed 0 bases, and the junction held 6 bases outside the gene matches. CDR3 residues: CAWSAGLAATNTGELFF. The CDR3 bases are TGTGCCTGGAGCGCGGGACTAGCGGCCACGAACACCGGGGAGCTGTTTTTT.

This clone was seen a few times. The rearrangement uses TRBV6-4 and TRBJ1-2; tentative D call: TRBD1 (6 bases). The CDR3 spans 17 residues. Trimming took 1 base from V and 0 from J, leaving 15 bases between them. Germline loops: CDR1 MRHNA, CDR2 SNTAGT. In nucleotides, the CDR3 is TGTGCCAGCAGTGACTGGGCAGGGGTCGAGACTAACTATGGCTACACCTTC. It translates to CASSDWAGVETNYGYTF.